The present TCR beta chain was sequenced within a study of T cell responses to AZD1222 COVID-19 vaccine. Study results and limitations: The donor cohort was predominantly white British with a female majority, and clonal diversity may have been underestimated. Elevations in Spike-specific TCR breadth and depth followed administration of two AZD1222 doses.

About this clone: What it binds is unknown.

Some clones are missing from TCRdb's copy, which holds only in-frame ones; the method was immunoSEQ multiplex PCR. The profile shows around 99,000 clones, 75% to 90% of them singletons. J lost 3 bases, V lost 4 bases, and 7 bases had no gene match. This CDR3 contains 16 residues. Per germline, CDR1 KGHDR and CDR2 SFDVKD. The sequence was obtained from an adult in good health. The sequenced sample was peripheral blood, obtained on day 0 of AZD1222 vaccination. This chain connects TRBV24-1 to TRBJ1-5; TRBD1 matches 8 bases. The CDR3 is CATSDRGTGYNQPQHF. CDR3 nucleotides: TGTGCCACCAGTGACCGCGGGACAGGTTACAATCAGCCCCAGCATTTT.